This entry concerns a single T cell receptor beta chain. The data were obtained in a study of shared clonotypes between healthy human individuals. Division of CD4+ cells produced a CD45RA+ naive subset and a CD45RA-negative memory subset. Only in-frame clones appear in the TCRdb table, and some are missing; sequencing was by immunoSEQ multiplex PCR. The repertoire holds almost 750,000 clones, with 72% as singletons. Trimming at V came to 4 bases and at J to 2 bases, leaving 4 bases not matched to a gene. The CDR3 contains 16 residues. Germline CDR1 is SEHNR and CDR2 is FQNEAQ (reference sequence). This clonotype was sampled from a woman between 25 and 40 years old in good health. The specimen sequenced was memory CD4+ T cells sorted from blood. The subset is: CD45RA-negative fraction. V gene TRBV7-9 combines with J gene TRBJ2-2; TRBD2 aligns across 10 bases. CDR3 coding DNA: TGTGCCAGCAGCTCGCGGACTAGCGGAAACACCGGGGAGCTGTTTTTT. Amino acids: CASSSRTSGNTGELFF.